This T cell receptor (beta chain) stems from a study of shared clonotypes between healthy human individuals. Looking at the study overall: CD8 memory received one plate per donor, CD8 naive two, CD4 memory three and CD4 naive three.

Genomic DNA per cell subset filled all wells of several immunoSEQ plates. It was roughly 190 ng DNA, 31,000 or so T cell genomes, that sorted-subset replicate PCRs used. Sequencing was performed with immunoSEQ multiplex PCR; in TCRdb, only in-frame clones are kept and a portion is missing. In the table there are some 1.4 million clones, more than 95% of which are singletons. Trimming shortened V by 4 bases and J by 1 base, and 21 bases separated the two germline ends. The CDR3 runs to 17 residues. Germline V gene data show CDR1 as SGHDT and CDR2 as YYEEEE. Study conclusions and caveats: All-four-donor shared clonotypes had higher generation probabilities than non-shared clonotypes did.

As for this clone: Its matching antigen is unknown.

V is TRBV5-6 and J is TRBJ2-7; unclear D gene. Material: naive CD4+ T cells sorted from blood. Indicated subset: CD45RA+ positively selected. This receptor was obtained from a man aged 30 to 45 in good health. The CDR3 reads CASSPRLRRLDSYEQYF. For the CDR3, the DNA is TGTGCCAGCAGCCCCAGACTCAGGCGTCTTGATTCCTACGAGCAGTACTTC.